Below are 16 T cell receptor beta chains sequenced from a single sample in a study of T cells in localized non-small cell lung cancer. Generated by immunoSEQ multiplex PCR, the TCRdb table keeps only in-frame clones and is missing some. There are around 26,000 clones in the sample; about 90% occur only once, and 1.1% lies in the top ten. The sample here was peripheral blood, taken before any cancer treatment. These receptors came from a woman aged 40 to 75 with stage I lung adenocarcinoma.

The chain links TRBV7-8 to TRBJ2-7; possibly TRBD2 for D (5 bases). Trimming removed 8 bases at V and 0 bases at J, with 17 bases between. This CDR3 contains 15 residues. Germline values: CDR1 SGHVS, CDR2 FQNEAQ. CDR3 sequence: CASGPLSVSSYEQYF. DNA of the CDR3: TGTGCCAGCGGCCCTCTTAGCGTGAGCTCCTACGAGCAGTACTTC.

The table lists this clone with a count of one. CDR3 protein: CASSASGVHSYEQYF. Here the CDR3 DNA reads TGTGCCAGTTCTGCCTCCGGGGTGCACTCCTACGAGCAGTACTTC. This chain joins TRBV19 and TRBJ2-7; perhaps TRBD2 as D (5 bases). The ends were cut back, 8 bases at V and 0 bases at J, with 17 bases in the middle. The CDR3 runs to 15 residues. Germline assignment: CDR1 LNHDA and CDR2 SQIVND (reference sequence).

The chain recombines TRBV9 with TRBJ2-2; 14 bases are a match to TRBD2. V trimming: 3 bases; J trimming: 7 bases; junction bases outside the gene matches: 8. Germline values: CDR1 SGDLS, CDR2 YYNGEE. The CDR3 runs to 17 residues. The CDR3 coding sequence is TGTGCCAGCAGCGCGGGACTAGCGGGGGCTAGGGACGGGGAGCTGTTTTTT. Protein product: CASSAGLAGARDGELFF.

V and J are TRBV11-2 and TRBJ2-3; 10 nucleotides align to TRBD2. Germline CDR1 is SGHAT and CDR2 is FQNNGV. V shed 2 bases, J shed 4 bases, and the junction held 12 bases outside the gene matches. The CDR3 has 18 amino acids. The CDR3 coding sequence is TGTGCCAGCAGCTTAAGAAGCGGGAGGGCCCGGATCGCAGATACGCAGTATTTT. Translation gives CASSLRSGRARIADTQYF.

V usage is TRBV19 and J usage is TRBJ2-7; no firm D call. Trimming took 3 bases from V and 0 from J, leaving 12 bases between them. Germline values: CDR1 LNHDA, CDR2 SQIVND (reference sequence). The CDR3 consists of 15 residues. CDR3 sequence reads: CASSMTSLSSYEQYF. For the CDR3, the DNA is TGTGCCAGTAGTATGACGTCTCTCAGCTCCTACGAGCAGTACTTC.

This clone came up a few times. The rearrangement joins TRBV7-2 to TRBJ1-1; tentative D call: TRBD1 (6 bases). V lost 1 base and J 0 bases, leaving 9 bases between the germline ends. The germline gives CDR1 SGHTA, CDR2 FQGNSA. The CDR3 spans 15 residues. The CDR3 nucleotides read TGTGCCAGCAGCTTAGGGAGGACAGTGAACACTGAAGCTTTCTTT. It yields the protein CASSLGRTVNTEAFF.

V is TRBV19 and J is TRBJ2-7; D remains unclear. Germline loops: CDR1 LNHDA, CDR2 SQIVND (reference sequence). This CDR3 has 13 amino acids. Trimming stripped 4 bases from V and 2 bases from J, with 9 bases between. The CDR3 region is CASSTRRAYEQYF. The CDR3 DNA reads as TGTGCCAGTAGTACGAGGCGAGCCTACGAGCAGTACTTC.

The table lists this clone with a few counts. The chain recombines TRBV5-6 with TRBJ2-3, with D unclear. The CDR3 is 14 amino acids. The germline V and J ends were trimmed by 1 base and 1 base, with 7 bases remaining between them. Germline values: CDR1 SGHDT, CDR2 YYEEEE. CDR3 loop: CASSLYVGTDTQYF. In DNA form, the CDR3 reads TGTGCCAGCAGCTTGTATGTGGGCACAGATACGCAGTATTTT. The whole variable domain, remainder taken from reference TRBV5-6 and TRBJ2-3, is DAGVTQSPTHLIKTRGQQVTLRCSPKSGHDTVSWYQQALGQGPQFIFQYYEEEERQRGNFPDRFSGHQFPNYSSELNVNALLLGDSALYLCASSLYVGTDTQYFGPGTRLTVL.

This rearrangement joins TRBV6-5 to TRBJ2-1; D not certain. In germline, CDR1 is MNHEY, CDR2 SVGAGI. This CDR3 is built from 15 residues. Trimming removed 7 bases at V and 0 bases at J, with 13 bases between. As DNA, the CDR3 is TGTGCCAGCACTCGATCAGGCCTCTCCTACAATGAGCAGTTCTTC. Translated, it gives CASTRSGLSYNEQFF.

This chain uses TRBV7-6 with TRBJ1-3, with D hard to call. Trimming took 5 bases from V and 2 from J, leaving 7 bases between them. Per the germline V gene, CDR1 is SGHVS and CDR2 is FNYEAQ. This CDR3 is built from 13 residues. DNA of the CDR3: TGTGCCAGCAGCCCTCAGGCTGGAAACACCATATATTTT. Translation gives CASSPQAGNTIYF.

In its sample, this clone was seen once. The chain uses TRBV5-8 and TRBJ1-1, with TRBD1 matching 9 bases. Trimming cost V 4 bases and J 3 bases; bases outside gene matches: 13. Germline loops: CDR1 SGHTS, CDR2 YDEGEE. This CDR3 is built from 17 residues. This chain's CDR3 is CASSIIFGTGFYTEAFF. As DNA, the CDR3 is TGTGCCAGCAGCATAATATTCGGGACAGGGTTTTACACTGAAGCTTTCTTT.

This chain uses TRBV6-1 with TRBJ1-4, with D possibly matching TRBD1 (5 bases). The CDR3 runs 14 residues. V was clipped by 3 bases and J by 4 bases, with 9 bases between them. Germline V gene lookup returns CDR1 MNHNS and CDR2 SASEGT. The CDR3 DNA reads TGTGCCAGCAGTGAGGGGACGGTTAATGAAAAACTGTTTTTT. Translated, it gives CASSEGTVNEKLFF.

The chain combines TRBV5-1 with TRBJ2-7, with D uncertain. The V and J ends lost 2 bases and 0 bases respectively, with 6 bases between them. The CDR3 length is 13 residues. Germline values: CDR1 SGHRS, CDR2 YFSETQ. Written as DNA, the CDR3 is TGCGCCAGCAGCTTTAGGAGCTCCTACGAGCAGTACTTC. Its protein product is CASSFRSSYEQYF.

The V and J genes are TRBV4-1 and TRBJ2-3, with 10 bases matching TRBD1. CDR1 and CDR2 from the germline V gene are MGHRA and YSYEKL. J was trimmed by 3 bases and V by 2 bases; bases with no gene match: 5. The CDR3 has 16 amino acids. As DNA, the CDR3 is TGCGCCAGCAGCCAATTGGACAGGGGGTTGACAGATACGCAGTATTTT. Translation gives CASSQLDRGLTDTQYF.

This clone was picked up a small number of times. The J gene is TRBJ1-5, the V gene TRBV30; D possibly corresponds to TRBD1 (6 bases). Germline V lookup: CDR1 GTSNPN, CDR2 SVGIG (reference sequence). Trimming pared 4 bases from V and 7 bases from J, leaving 14 bases between. CDR3 length: 13 residues. DNA of the CDR3: TGTGCCTGGACCCCAGGGGTGGGGCAGCCCCAGCATTTT. Encoded protein: CAWTPGVGQPQHF.

The V and J genes are TRBV7-9 and TRBJ1-2; a possible D gene is TRBD1 (6 bases). The V gene's germline CDR1 is SEHNR and CDR2 FQNEAQ (reference sequence). This CDR3 region has 16 residues. Trimming stripped 3 bases from V and 4 bases from J, with 18 bases between. This CDR3 reads CASSFAGGSYFYGYTF. The CDR3 nucleotides are TGTGCCAGCAGCTTTGCGGGGGGCAGCTATTTCTATGGCTACACCTTC.